The rows below give T cell receptor beta chains drawn from one sample of a study of technical replicates of blood from several donors. Using immunoSEQ multiplex PCR, the repertoire was profiled, and TCRdb retains in-frame clones only, with some absent. The repertoire has around 80,000 clones, roughly 94% of them found once; the top ten carry about 0.39%. The sequenced sample was T cells isolated from PBMCs. Receptors were obtained from a human donor in good health. The conserved cysteine and the conserved F or W are not part of the CDR3 here.

>TRBJ1-2|TRBV30
AWSVSYWYGYT
>TRBJ1-1|TRBV6-1
ASSSIRVTEAF
>TRBJ2-3|TRBV27
ASSLDGDTQY
>TRBJ2-3|TRBV7-2
ASSFLRSSDTQY
>TRBJ2-1|TRBV28
ATGEQVTEQF
>TRBJ2-5|TRBV11-3
ASTNGGTAQETQY
>TRBJ2-7|TRBV2
ASSQGTLEQY
>TRBJ2-2|TRBV10-3
ATEQAGIDTGELF
>TRBJ2-3|TRBV28
ASSQGLAGYGDTQY
>TRBJ2-7|TRBV7-2
ASSLSAGGRMQY
>TRBJ1-5|TRBV20-1
RTMPQH
>TRBJ2-7|TRBV11-2
ASSRLSSYEQY
>TRBJ2-5|TRBV14
ASGSREGHGTQY
>TRBJ1-4|TRBV18
ASKGTGIEKLF
>TRBJ2-2|TRBV19
ASSLTGGAGTGELF
>TRBJ1-4|TRBV15
ATSRGRTTNEKLF
>TRBJ1-1|TRBV28
ASSIWTGAENTEAF
>TRBJ1-4|TRBV6-5
ASSLQGTIEKLF
>TRBJ1-1|TRBV6-1
ASSEWWGTGETEAF
>TRBJ1-5|TRBV4-2
ASSQVAGDNQPQH